The T cell receptor (beta chain) under discussion was sequenced for a study of shared clonotypes between healthy human individuals. Study-level points and caveats: Only blood was sampled, and tissue TCR repertoires likely differ from blood ones.

In the CD4+ fraction, cells were divided into CD45RA+ naive and CD45RA-negative memory subsets. Germline V gene sequence: CDR1 SGHNT, CDR2 YYREEE (reference sequence). The CDR3 sequence is 15 residues long. The ends lost 0 bases at V and 5 bases at J; junction bases unmatched: 3. The deep-level immunoSEQ assay was used. The protocol was immunoSEQ multiplex PCR, while the TCRdb copy is restricted to in-frame clones and leaves out a portion. The table lists some 1,600,000 clones, 95% to 99% of them singletons. As for this clone: The target antigen is unknown.

The genes are TRBV5-4 and TRBJ2-1; 9 positions agree with TRBD2. The clonotype comes from a man aged 30 to 39 in good health. Sequencing input: naive CD4+ T cells sorted from blood. This sample's subset: CD45RA+ positively selected. The CDR3 bases are TGTGCCAGCAGCTTGGGGACTAGCGTTAACAATGAGCAGTTCTTC. Residues: CASSLGTSVNNEQFF. The complete variable domain, with remaining parts taken from reference TRBV5-4 and TRBJ2-1, reads ETGVTQSPTHLIKTRGQQVTLRCSSQSGHNTVSWYQQALGQGPQFIFQYYREEENGRGNFPPRFSGLQFPNYSSELNVNALELDDSALYLCASSLGTSVNNEQFFGPGTRLTVL.